The clone carrying this TCR beta chain occurred many times. TCRdb reprocessed the 5' RACE reads via MiXCR and lists one record per CDR3 protein. The data contain more than 55,000 distinct CDR3 sequences, over 10% of them singletons. The source of the sample is a study of early T cells in non-severe SARS-CoV-2 infection. Study details: Sequencing of bulk RNA from unsorted whole blood was done, without chain pairing.

This CDR3 has 17 amino acids. Germline assignment: CDR1 MNHEY and CDR2 SMNVEV (reference sequence). The V segment lost 2 bases and the J segment 1 base; nucleotides outside the gene matches: 7. This sequence originates from an adult who was a healthcare worker with PCR-confirmed SARS-CoV-2 infection or an uninfected control (not recorded which). Sequencing was performed on whole blood, taken at baseline. This chain uses TRBV27 with TRBJ1-5; the match to TRBD1 covers 8 bases. The CDR3 is CASSLQGQGGSNQPQHF. The CDR3 DNA is TGTGCCAGCAGTTTACAAGGACAGGGTGGCAGCAATCAGCCCCAGCATTTT.